This T cell receptor beta chain was identified during a study of T cells in Graves' hyperthyroidism and ophthalmopathy. Points from the study as a whole: Among thyroid clonotypes expanded above 0.001, most also appeared in blood.

The V gene's germline CDR1 is SNHLY and CDR2 FYNNEI. The CDR3 loop spans 15 amino acids. The V end lost 4 bases, the J end lost 5 bases, and 17 bases lay between the germline ends. In the case of this clonotype: No antigen is known for it.

Thyroid ultrasound, orbital computed tomography, clinical symptoms, and serum thyroxine and TRAb underpinned diagnoses. TCR beta CDR3 regions were amplified from RNA transcripts. TCR CDR3 regions were first amplified by RT-PCR with HTBI primers. TCRdb re-analysed the multiplex PCR reads in MiXCR, keeping a single row per CDR3 protein. This sample carries about 480,000 distinct CDR3 sequences, less than 25% of them seen once, and the ten largest clones take about 49%. Sequenced input: blood. The clonotype comes from an older woman with Graves' ophthalmopathy. The J gene is TRBJ1-1, the V gene TRBV2; D might be TRBD1 (5 bases). In nucleotides, the CDR3 is TGTGCCAGCAGTGTTGTGGAAAATGGGGGTACTGAAGCTTTCTTT. Amino acids: CASSVVENGGTEAFF.